This TCR beta chain was observed in a study of T-cell memory formation after mild COVID-19 (dated by TCRdb to about 2021). For the wider study: TCR sequence clusters from the two donors were largely donor specific. T-cell clones expanding and contracting after mild COVID-19 in a couple of donors were tracked by longitudinal TCRalpha and TCRbeta repertoire sequencing. Two young, previously healthy adult volunteers made up the cohort, one male and one female. Beyond this particular receptor, the publication reports: Balanced CD4/CD8 phenotypes were observed for clones contracting from day 15 to 85, whereas a bias towards CD4+ was observed for a second wave of clones expanding from day 15 to 37. SARS-CoV-2 specificity of the second-wave clones peaking on day 37 was not confirmed. Some responding clones were detected in pre-infection memory, suggesting pre-existing cross-reactive memory T cells joined the SARS-CoV-2 response. Contracting CD4+ clones were located mainly in the CM and EM memory subsets, whereas CD8+ clones were found to be enriched in EMRA. The study included only a couple of mild cases, and larger cohorts that include severe cases with pre-infection samples were judged to be necessary.

Ficoll-Paque density gradient centrifugation was the method used to isolate PBMCs. Instrument used: Illumina NovaSeq 6000. TCRalpha and TCRbeta cDNA libraries were built by 5'RACE with constant-segment primers, adding sample barcodes and unique molecular identifiers. Trizol reagent was used to extract RNA from every sample. Amplification of the libraries took two PCR steps, and the second step added a second sample barcode plus Illumina TruSeq adapters. The libraries were sequenced on an Illumina NovaSeq using 2 x 150 bp paired-end reads. The study's processing was this. Demultiplexing of reads and collapsing into UMI-guided consensus sequences were performed with migec v1.2.7. Using mixcr v2.1.11, UMI consensuses were aligned to TRA and TRB V and J templates and then assembled into clonotypes. Expanded or contracted clonotypes were those called significant by both edgeR and NoisET, with noise models trained on biological replicates. edgeR calls used a false discovery rate-adjusted p below 0.01 and a log2 fold-change threshold of 1. As an exploratory analysis of dynamics, PCA with hierarchical clustering was applied to max-normalized trajectories of the 1000 most abundant clonotypes. Separately sequenced CD4+ and CD8+ repertoires were used to assign the CD4 or CD8 phenotype of responding clones. TCRdb handled the public reads itself, with Q25 trimming in fastp and clone calling in MiXCR, and kept productive beta chains. Records with the same CDR3 protein are collapsed into one entry carrying the most frequent genes and DNA. None of the V and J calls come from the authors' own analysis; TCRdb made them. This sample gives approximately 290,000 distinct CDR3 sequences in total; over 7% of them show up just once. About 20% of the sample is held by the ten biggest clonotypes.

As to this clonotype: Its antigen is unknown. A much larger clone differs by one base, so this may be a read error.

What was sequenced was PBMCs or a T cell subset sorted from them (not recorded which). This receptor was obtained from a man between 18 and 35 years old who had mild COVID-19 (a few samples of this study predate the infection). The sample titles of this study are shuffled in the database, so cell type and time point are left out; the donor was told from shared clones.

The CDR3 amino acid sequence is: CASSPQGPPYEQYF. The DNA sequence is TGTGCCAGCAGTCCACAGGGGCCCCCCTACGAGCAGTACTTC. The chain was built from TRBV27 and TRBJ2-7, with 7 bases matching TRBD1. The germline V gene (reference sequence) provides CDR1 MNHEY and CDR2 SMNVEV. From its cysteine to its phenylalanine, the CDR3 spans 14 amino acids. The only DNA kept is the CDR3, 42 bases in frame from the first base. At the junction V is shortened by 5 bases and J by 2 bases; bases outside the gene matches: 6.